Listed here are 8 T cell receptor beta chains from one sample, sequenced in a study of blood T cell repertoires in COVID-19. Generated by immunoSEQ multiplex PCR, the TCRdb table keeps only in-frame clones and is missing some. The sample lists fewer than 700,000 clones; roughly nine tenths were seen once. Sequences were obtained from peripheral blood. The receptor set was obtained from a woman in her fifties or sixties with COVID-19, enrolled during active disease.

Here the CDR3 reads CASSSRQVSSYNEQFF. CDR3 coding DNA: TGTGCCAGCAGTTCGAGACAAGTGAGCTCCTACAATGAGCAGTTCTTC. The chain links TRBV6-5 to TRBJ2-1; D ambiguous. Looked up from germline, CDR1 is MNHEY and CDR2 is SVGAGI. The CDR3 runs to 16 residues. Trimming stripped 4 bases from V and 0 bases from J, with 13 bases between.

This chain uses TRBV5-4 with TRBJ2-1; D remains ambiguous. V lost 4 bases and J lost 9, with 20 bases in between. Germline CDR1 reads SGHNT; CDR2 reads YYREEE (reference sequence). There are 15 residues in the CDR3. CDR3: CASSDSMLGRLEQFF. CDR3 nucleotides: TGTGCCAGCAGCGATTCGATGCTAGGCCGACTTGAGCAGTTCTTC. The full variable domain, with the rest looked up from reference TRBV5-4 and TRBJ2-1, is ETGVTQSPTHLIKTRGQQVTLRCSSQSGHNTVSWYQQALGQGPQFIFQYYREEENGRGNFPPRFSGLQFPNYSSELNVNALELDDSALYLCASSDSMLGRLEQFFGPGTRLTVL.

The gene calls are TRBV4-1 and TRBJ2-1, with 16 bases fitting TRBD2. Losses at the gene ends were 8 bases for V and 4 bases for J; bases not matched to a gene: 8. Germline V gene sequence: CDR1 MGHRA, CDR2 YSYEKL. This CDR3 is built from 17 residues. The CDR3 DNA is TGCGCCAGCGAGGGACTAGCGGGGGGGATAGGATACAATGAGCAGTTCTTC. It specifies CASEGLAGGIGYNEQFF.

The chain has TRBV7-3 and TRBJ1-1; 9 bases agree with TRBD1. CDR3 length equals 13 residues. Germline CDR1 reads SGHTA; CDR2 reads FQGTGA. After removal of 5 bases from V and 11 bases from J, the junction contained 9 bases not matched to a gene. The CDR3 protein is CASSPGTGSYAFF. DNA for the CDR3: TGTGCCAGCAGCCCAGGGACAGGGAGCTATGCTTTCTTT.

This chain joins TRBV9 and TRBJ2-7; 9 bases map to TRBD1. CDR3 length: 14 amino acids. CDR1 is SGDLS, CDR2 YYNGEE, per germline. Trimming at V came to 7 bases and at J to 2 bases, leaving 7 bases not matched to a gene. The chain's CDR3 is CASGKGQGPYEQYF. CDR3 bases: TGTGCCAGCGGGAAGGGACAGGGACCCTACGAGCAGTACTTC.

This clone has only one observation. The genes are TRBV18 and TRBJ2-7; 7 bases are shared with TRBD1. V dropped 3 bases and J dropped 3; count of bases not matched to a gene: 5. Germline V gene lookup returns CDR1 KGHSH and CDR2 LQKENI. This CDR3 has 14 residues. Here the CDR3 reads CASSPDRLIYEQYF. CDR3 nucleotides: TGTGCCAGCTCACCGGACAGGCTAATCTACGAGCAGTACTTC.

The gene calls are TRBV7-9 and TRBJ1-1; perhaps TRBD1 as D (5 bases). The CDR3 has 14 residues. V was pared by 2 bases and J by 1 base, with 8 bases between. From germline, CDR1 is SEHNR and CDR2 FQNEAQ (reference sequence). The CDR3 region has the DNA TGTGCCAGCAGCTTATTCCAGGGGAACACTGAAGCTTTCTTT. Translating it yields CASSLFQGNTEAFF.

The CDR3 DNA is TGTGCCAGCAGTGAAGTAATTTGGGGACAGGACTATGGCTACACCTTC. As protein: CASSEVIWGQDYGYTF. The chain couples TRBV2 to TRBJ1-2, with 8 bases matching TRBD1. This CDR3 region has 16 residues. The V segment lost 1 base and the J segment 3 bases; nucleotides outside the gene matches: 7. The germline gives CDR1 SNHLY, CDR2 FYNNEI.